This TCR beta chain originates from a study of blood T cell repertoires in COVID-19. Original analysis: Reference gene primer amplification gave nucleated cell count estimates. Clones were read by immunoSEQ multiplex PCR, and TCRdb kept only the in-frame ones, dropping some. D and trimming come from the DNA, and the V and J calls and clone size come from that table. The sample has around 270,000 clones; about 90% are singletons. Participants spanned ages about 18 to 90 years and resided in over 20 US areas. Participants had their cohort set by participant-reported clinical history. Exposed enrollees encountered a COVID-19 case at some point within 2 weeks before study entry. The receptor was isolated from a woman aged 35 to 49 who had been exposed to COVID-19. The specimen was PBMCs or T cells enriched from blood (not recorded which).

In nucleotides, the CDR3 is TGTGCCAGTAGTATTGGACGCCTGGGACAGGACTTAGATACGCAGTATTTT. Residues: CASSIGRLGQDLDTQYF. J is TRBJ2-3 and V is TRBV19; TRBD1 matches 8 bases. CDR3 length: 17 residues. Germline CDR1 and CDR2: LNHDA and SQIVND (reference sequence). V dropped 3 bases and J dropped 5; count of bases not matched to a gene: 13.